Below, 25 T cell receptor beta chains from the same sample are listed, as sequenced in a study of blood T cells in healthy people across ages. The use of a sample-barcoded 5' primer and a J-beta primer mix characterized a second PCR of about 7 to 12 cycles. TCRdb ran MiXCR on the 5' RACE reads and lists one entry per CDR3 protein. The table lists fewer than 750,000 distinct CDR3 sequences, over 40% of them singletons. Sample: blood. Receptors originate from a woman of 80 years or more in good health.

Regarding this clonotype: This may stem from a read error, because a much larger clone lies one nucleotide away. The chain has TRBV7-3 and TRBJ2-3, with TRBD2 matching over 10 bases. The CDR3 has 16 residues. Germline V gene sequence: CDR1 SGHTA, CDR2 FQGTGA. The CDR3 reads CARSPKTSGRADTQYF. The CDR3 coding sequence is TGTGCCCGCAGCCCTAAAACCAGCGGGAGGGCAGATACGCAGTATTTT. Looking up the rest from reference TRBV7-3 and TRBJ2-3 gives the full variable domain: GAGVSQTPSNKVTEKGKYVELRCDPISGHTALYWYRQSLGQGPEFLIYFQGTGAADDSGLPNDRFFAVRPEGSVSTLKIQRTERGDSAVYLCARSPKTSGRADTQYFGPGTRLTVL.

With regard to this clonotype: This may be a read error, as it is one base from a much larger clone. The gene calls are TRBV5-1 and TRBJ1-4; D may be TRBD1 (6 bases). This CDR3 has 16 amino acids. Per germline, CDR1 SGHRS and CDR2 YFSETQ. CDR3 residues: CANSSGPDSINEKLFF. For the CDR3, the DNA is TGCGCCAACAGCTCAGGGCCGGACAGCATTAATGAAAAACTGTTTTTT. Full variable domain (missing parts from reference TRBV5-1 and TRBJ1-4): KAGVTQTPRYLIKTRGQQVTLSCSPISGHRSVSWYQQTPGQGLQFLFEYFSETQRNKGNFPGRFSGRQFSNSRSEMNVSTLELGDSALYLCANSSGPDSINEKLFFGSGTQLSVL.

The chain links TRBV20-1 to TRBJ1-4; 8 nucleotides line up with TRBD1. The CDR3 consists of 14 residues. Unmatched junction bases numbered 4, after V lost 1 base and J lost 6 bases. Germline CDR1 reads DFQATT; CDR2 reads SNEGSKA (reference sequence). CDR3 loop: CSARGPGGDEKLFF. In DNA, the CDR3 is TGCAGTGCTAGAGGGCCAGGGGGCGATGAAAAACTGTTTTTT.

This clonotype has ten or more counts. A read error may explain this, as a much larger clone is one base away. The chain couples TRBV7-2 to TRBJ2-1; 7 bases fit TRBD2. Matching the DNA end better, TRBJ2-7 makes the J call doubtful. Germline lookup yields CDR1 SGHTA and CDR2 FQGNSA. This CDR3 is 16 amino acids long. Written as DNA, the CDR3 is TGTGCCAGCAGCTTAGTCCGTCTAGCGGTTTACAATGAGCAGTACTTC. Translated, it gives CASSLVRLAVYNEQYF.

In regard to this clonotype: This sequence may be a read error, since a much larger clone differs from it by one base. The genes are TRBV9 and TRBJ2-7; 9 nucleotides line up with TRBD2. This CDR3 region has 14 residues. Germline V gene lookup returns CDR1 SGDLS and CDR2 YYNGEE. As DNA, the CDR3 is TGTGCCGGCAGCGCGGGGGGGCAATTGGTCGAGCAGTACTTC. This codes for CAGSAGGQLVEQYF.

The chain combines TRBV20-1 with TRBJ2-5; 7 nucleotides align to TRBD1. Trimming at V came to 2 bases and at J to 14 bases, leaving 11 bases not matched to a gene. The CDR3 totals 12 residues. Germline lookup yields CDR1 DFQATT and CDR2 SNEGSKA (reference sequence). CDR3 residues: CSARNRGGEQYF. CDR3 coding DNA: TGCAGTGCTAGAAACAGGGGTGGAGAGCAATACTTC.

V gene TRBV10-3 combines with J gene TRBJ2-5; 12 nucleotides agree with TRBD2. The CDR3 consists of 16 residues. J was trimmed by 0 bases and V by 6 bases; bases with no gene match: 5. The germline gives CDR1 ENHRY, CDR2 SYGVKD. As DNA, the CDR3 is TGTGCCATCAGATCAGGGACTAGCGGGTACCAAGAGACCCAGTACTTC. It codes for CAIRSGTSGYQETQYF.

The chain combines TRBV20-1 with TRBJ1-6, with a tentative D call TRBD1 (5 bases). This CDR3 comprises 14 residues. The V end lost 1 base, the J end lost 7 bases, and 11 bases lay between the germline ends. CDR1 is DFQATT and CDR2 is SNEGSKA in the germline V gene (reference sequence). The CDR3 loop reads CSARAREGNSPLHF. As DNA, the CDR3 is TGCAGTGCTAGAGCGAGGGAGGGGAATTCACCCCTCCACTTT.

The chain has TRBV3-1 and TRBJ2-7, with 10 bases matching TRBD1. CDR1 and CDR2 from the germline V gene are LGHDT and YNNKEL (reference sequence). This CDR3 is built from 18 residues. The J segment lost 2 bases and the V segment lost 3 bases, leaving 13 bases of the junction unmatched. As DNA, the CDR3 is TGTGCCAGCAGCCACTCCTCCGGGACAGGGGCCCCAGCCTACGAGCAGTACTTC. This translates into CASSHSSGTGAPAYEQYF.

The chain links TRBV12-3 or TRBV12-4 to TRBJ2-5; a possible D gene is TRBD2 (6 bases). The DNA end is more similar to TRBJ2-7, so the J call may be wrong. The CDR3 contains 15 residues. Here the CDR3 DNA reads TGTGCCAGCAGTTTCGGGAGCCTGGGGGGAGACGAGCAGTACTTC. It yields the protein CASSFGSLGGDEQYF.

This clonotype was detected once. V and J are TRBV2 and TRBJ1-2, with a possible D match to TRBD1 (5 bases). Germline loops: CDR1 SNHLY, CDR2 FYNNEI. The V and J ends lost 0 bases and 4 bases respectively, with 18 bases between them. The CDR3 is 17 residues long. The CDR3 nucleotides are TGTGCCAGCAGTGAAGCCTTCCGGGTAGCAGGGAGCTATGGCTACACCTTC. Protein: CASSEAFRVAGSYGYTF.

The rearrangement uses TRBV20-1 and TRBJ2-1; 8 bases match TRBD2. CDR3 length: 14 residues. In germline, CDR1 is DFQATT, CDR2 SNEGSKA (reference sequence). The V and J ends lost 8 bases and 5 bases, in that order; junction bases with no gene match: 11. The CDR3 loop is CSSISAGAHNEQFF. In DNA form, the CDR3 reads TGCAGTTCTATATCAGCGGGGGCCCACAATGAGCAGTTCTTC.

This clonotype has ten or more counts. The J gene is TRBJ2-3, the V gene TRBV15, with D maybe TRBD1 (6 bases). Trimming shortened V by 5 bases and J by 1 base, and 10 bases separated the two germline ends. CDR3 length: 14 residues. Germline CDR1 is LNHNV and CDR2 is YYDKDF (reference sequence). CDR3 bases: TGTGCCACCAGCTTGCGGACAGGCACAGATACGCAGTATTTT. Translation gives CATSLRTGTDTQYF.

This clonotype was counted at least ten times. This sequence joins TRBV6-6 and TRBJ1-2; 9 bases are a match to TRBD1. The CDR3 runs to 12 residues. CDR1 MNHNY and CDR2 SVGAGI come from the germline V gene (reference sequence). Trimming took 4 bases from V and 7 from J; bases not matched to a gene: 1. The CDR3 loop is CASSSTGGGYTF. The CDR3 DNA reads as TGTGCCAGCAGTTCGACAGGGGGTGGCTACACCTTC.

This clonotype came up many times. The chain couples TRBV29-1 to TRBJ2-1; TRBD1 agrees at 8 bases. The junction had 13 bases not matched to a gene; V was cut back by 8 bases and J by 10 bases. The germline V gene encodes CDR1 SQVTM and CDR2 ANQGSEA. This CDR3 is 13 amino acids long. For the CDR3, the DNA is TGCAGCTTTTCAGGGGGCCAAAGGCGGGAGCAGTTCTTC. Translating it yields CSFSGGQRREQFF.

The rearrangement uses TRBV6-5 and TRBJ2-3, with D possibly matching TRBD1 (8 bases). The CDR3 is made up of 15 amino acids. Trimming shortened V by 10 bases and J by 6 bases, and 23 bases separated the two germline ends. CDR1 MNHEY and CDR2 SVGAGI come from the germline V gene. The CDR3 bases are TGTGCCACCCTGGACAGGGAGGGACTTTCTGATACGCAGTATTTT. Amino acids: CATLDREGLSDTQYF.

The J gene is TRBJ2-1, the V gene TRBV28; D might be TRBD2 (6 bases). Germline V CDR1 and CDR2: MDHEN, SYDVKM. CDR3 length: 17 amino acids. The V end lost 7 bases, the J end lost 6 bases, and 25 bases lay between the germline ends. DNA of the CDR3: TGTGCCAGCACCTCCGGAGGGCATAGAGTAACGAGCAATGAGCAGTTCTTC. Translation: CASTSGGHRVTSNEQFF. Using reference TRBV28 and TRBJ2-1 for the parts outside the CDR3, the full variable domain is DVKVTQSSRYLVKRTGEKVFLECVQDMDHENMFWYRQDPGLGLRLIYFSYDVKMKEKGDIPEGYSVSREKKERFSLILESASTNQTSMYLCASTSGGHRVTSNEQFFGPGTRLTVL.

The V gene is TRBV18, the J gene TRBJ2-5; 7 bases fit TRBD1. The J call is in doubt because the DNA end fits TRBJ2-1 better. Germline loops: CDR1 KGHSH, CDR2 LQKENI. CDR3 length: 13 amino acids. DNA of the CDR3: TGTGCCAGCTCAAGGGACAGACAAGAGACCCAGTTCTTC. It yields the protein CASSRDRQETQFF.

The J gene is TRBJ2-2, the V gene TRBV7-9; no reliable D call. Germline V CDR1 and CDR2: SEHNR, FQNEAQ (reference sequence). V lost 2 bases and J lost 3, with 10 bases in between. This CDR3 has 15 amino acids. The CDR3 region is CASSLTSFYTGELFF. The CDR3, as DNA: TGTGCCAGCAGCTTAACATCATTCTACACCGGGGAGCTGTTTTTT.

The chain is built from TRBV20-1 and TRBJ2-5; TRBD2 aligns across 10 bases. Unmatched junction bases numbered 8, after V lost 5 bases and J lost 5 bases. Germline CDR1 DFQATT, CDR2 SNEGSKA (reference sequence). CDR3 length: 14 amino acids. The CDR3 region has the DNA TGCAGTGCTGTAAGCGGGAGGGCCGTGGAGACCCAGTACTTC. Amino acids: CSAVSGRAVETQYF.

This clonotype appeared once. The chain employs TRBV7-2 and TRBJ2-3; 15 nucleotides line up with TRBD2. V lost 6 bases and J lost 2; bases outside the gene matches: 9. Germline V gives CDR1 SGHTA, CDR2 FQGNSA. The CDR3 consists of 18 residues. CDR3 protein: CASRPPGLAGGSTDTQYF. CDR3 in DNA: TGTGCCAGCAGACCGCCGGGACTAGCGGGGGGCTCCACAGATACGCAGTATTTT.

This chain uses TRBV5-1 with TRBJ2-1; tentatively, D is TRBD2 (5 bases). The CDR3 spans 14 residues. Germline V gives CDR1 SGHRS, CDR2 YFSETQ. Trimming left V 2 bases short and J 3 bases short, with 9 bases between. CDR3 in DNA: TGCGCCAGCAGCTTCGGACTCAACTACAATGAGCAGTTCTTC. It is translated as CASSFGLNYNEQFF.

This clonotype was detected a few times. The chain is built from TRBV3-1 and TRBJ1-2; 8 bases agree with TRBD1. The junction had 5 bases not matched to a gene; V was cut back by 4 bases and J by 4 bases. CDR3 length: 14 residues. CDR1 and CDR2 from the germline V gene are LGHDT and YNNKEL (reference sequence). CDR3 DNA: TGTGCCAGCAGCCCGTGGGGACAGGCCTATGGCTACACCTTC. Protein sequence: CASSPWGQAYGYTF.

The chain recombines TRBV5-1 with TRBJ2-3; TRBD2 matches 16 bases. Trimming took 9 bases from V and 0 from J; bases not matched to a gene: 10. The CDR3 has 18 amino acids. Germline CDR1 and CDR2: SGHRS and YFSETQ. CDR3 amino acids: CATHFWGLAGGSTDTQYF. The CDR3 DNA is TGCGCCACCCACTTCTGGGGACTAGCGGGAGGGAGCACAGATACGCAGTATTTT. Full variable domain (rest looked up from reference TRBV5-1 and TRBJ2-3): KAGVTQTPRYLIKTRGQQVTLSCSPISGHRSVSWYQQTPGQGLQFLFEYFSETQRNKGNFPGRFSGRQFSNSRSEMNVSTLELGDSALYLCATHFWGLAGGSTDTQYFGPGTRLTVL.

V usage is TRBV28 and J usage is TRBJ2-5; D not resolved. V gave up 5 bases and J gave up 2 bases, with 9 bases separating them. Germline V lookup: CDR1 MDHEN, CDR2 SYDVKM. The CDR3 sequence is 13 residues long. The CDR3 DNA follows: TGTGCCAGCAGTGTATCCAAACAAGAGACCCAGTACTTC. As protein: CASSVSKQETQYF.